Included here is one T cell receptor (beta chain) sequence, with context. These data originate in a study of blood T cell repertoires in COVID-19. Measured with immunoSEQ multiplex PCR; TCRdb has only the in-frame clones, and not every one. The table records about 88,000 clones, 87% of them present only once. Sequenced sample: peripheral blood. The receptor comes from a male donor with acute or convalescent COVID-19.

CDR3 protein: CASRRQVNYNSPLHF. CDR3 nucleotide sequence: TGTGCCAGCAGGCGACAGGTTAACTATAATTCACCCCTCCACTTT. V is TRBV27 and J is TRBJ1-6, with TRBD1 as a possible D gene (6 bases). Germline values: CDR1 MNHEY, CDR2 SMNVEV (reference sequence). V shed 6 bases and J shed 3 bases, with 12 bases lying between them. CDR3 size: 15 residues.